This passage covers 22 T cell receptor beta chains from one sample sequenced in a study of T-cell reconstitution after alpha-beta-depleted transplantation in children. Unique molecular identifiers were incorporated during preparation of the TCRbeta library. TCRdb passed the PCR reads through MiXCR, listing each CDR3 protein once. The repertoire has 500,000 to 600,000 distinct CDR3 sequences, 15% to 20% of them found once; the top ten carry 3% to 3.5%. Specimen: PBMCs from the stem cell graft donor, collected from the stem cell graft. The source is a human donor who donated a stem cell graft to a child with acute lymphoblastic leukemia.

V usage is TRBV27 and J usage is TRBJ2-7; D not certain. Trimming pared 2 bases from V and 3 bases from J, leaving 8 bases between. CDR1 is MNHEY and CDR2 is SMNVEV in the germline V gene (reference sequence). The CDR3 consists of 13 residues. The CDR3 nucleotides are TGTGCCAGCAGTTTACAGGTGGACTACGAGCAGTACTTC. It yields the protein CASSLQVDYEQYF.

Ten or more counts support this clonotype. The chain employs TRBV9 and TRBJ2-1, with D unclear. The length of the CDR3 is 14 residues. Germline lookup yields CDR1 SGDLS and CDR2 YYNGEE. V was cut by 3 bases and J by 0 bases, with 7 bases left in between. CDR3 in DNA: TGTGCCAGCAGCGCTAGAGGCTCCTACAATGAGCAGTTCTTC. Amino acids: CASSARGSYNEQFF.

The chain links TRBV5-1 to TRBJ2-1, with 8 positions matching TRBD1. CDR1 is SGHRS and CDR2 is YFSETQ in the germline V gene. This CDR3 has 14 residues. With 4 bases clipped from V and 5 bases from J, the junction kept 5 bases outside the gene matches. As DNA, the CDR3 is TGCGCCAGCAGCACCCAGGGGGCACACAATGAGCAGTTCTTC. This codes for CASSTQGAHNEQFF.

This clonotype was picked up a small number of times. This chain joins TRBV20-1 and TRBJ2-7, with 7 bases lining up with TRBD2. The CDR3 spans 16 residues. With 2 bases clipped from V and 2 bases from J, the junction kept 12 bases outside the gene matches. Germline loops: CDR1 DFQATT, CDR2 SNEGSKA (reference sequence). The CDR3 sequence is CSARPIGGGVAYEQYF. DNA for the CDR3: TGCAGTGCTAGACCTATTGGGGGAGGGGTGGCCTACGAGCAGTACTTC.

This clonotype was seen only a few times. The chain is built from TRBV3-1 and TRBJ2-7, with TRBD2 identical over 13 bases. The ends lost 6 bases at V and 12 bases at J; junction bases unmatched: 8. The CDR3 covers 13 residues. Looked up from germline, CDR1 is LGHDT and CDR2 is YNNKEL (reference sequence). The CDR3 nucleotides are TGTGCCAGCAGTCCGGGACTAGCGGGGCAAGGGTACTTC. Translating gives CASSPGLAGQGYF.

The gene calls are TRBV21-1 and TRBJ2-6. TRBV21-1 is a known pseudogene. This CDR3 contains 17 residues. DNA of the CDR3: TGTGCCAGCAGCAAAGAGGCGGAAGTCTCTGGGGCCAACGTCCTGACTTTC. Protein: CASSKEAEVSGANVLTF.

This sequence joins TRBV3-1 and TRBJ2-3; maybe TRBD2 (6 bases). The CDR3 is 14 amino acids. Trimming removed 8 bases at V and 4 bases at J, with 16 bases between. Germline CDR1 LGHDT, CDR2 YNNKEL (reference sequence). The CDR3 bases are TGTGCCAGCTCACTGGGACTTCCACCAGATACGCAGTATTTT. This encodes CASSLGLPPDTQYF.

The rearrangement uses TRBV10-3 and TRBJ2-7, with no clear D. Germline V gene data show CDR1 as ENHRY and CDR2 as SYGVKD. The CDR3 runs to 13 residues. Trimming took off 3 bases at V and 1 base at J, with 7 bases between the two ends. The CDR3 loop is CAISDGNSYEQYF. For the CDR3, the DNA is TGTGCCATCAGTGACGGAAATTCCTACGAGCAGTACTTC.

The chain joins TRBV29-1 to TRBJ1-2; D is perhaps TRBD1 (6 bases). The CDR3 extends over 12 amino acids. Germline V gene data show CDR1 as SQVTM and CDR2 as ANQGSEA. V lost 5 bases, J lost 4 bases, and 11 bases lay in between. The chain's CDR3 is CSVRGETYGYTF. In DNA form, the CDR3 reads TGCAGCGTTAGGGGGGAGACCTATGGCTACACCTTC.

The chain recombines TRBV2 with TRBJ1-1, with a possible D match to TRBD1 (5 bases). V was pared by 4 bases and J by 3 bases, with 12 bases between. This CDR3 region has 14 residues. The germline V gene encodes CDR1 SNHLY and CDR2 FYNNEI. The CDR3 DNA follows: TGTGCCAGCAGTGTAGGGACGTGGGACACTGAAGCTTTCTTT. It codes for CASSVGTWDTEAFF. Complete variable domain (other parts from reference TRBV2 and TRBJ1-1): EPEVTQTPSHQVTQMGQEVILRCVPISNHLYFYWYRQILGQKVEFLVSFYNNEISEKSEIFDDQFSVERPDGSNFTLKIRSTKLEDSAMYFCASSVGTWDTEAFFGQGTRLTVV.

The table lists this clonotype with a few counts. The chain's CDR3 is CASSSLPPDTQYF. The CDR3 DNA is TGTGCCAGCAGCTCCCTCCCACCAGATACGCAGTATTTT. The chain has TRBV11-3 and TRBJ2-3, with no clear D. CDR1 and CDR2 (germline): SGHNT, YENEEA. Trimming took 4 bases from V and 4 from J, leaving 9 bases between them. This CDR3 comprises 13 residues.

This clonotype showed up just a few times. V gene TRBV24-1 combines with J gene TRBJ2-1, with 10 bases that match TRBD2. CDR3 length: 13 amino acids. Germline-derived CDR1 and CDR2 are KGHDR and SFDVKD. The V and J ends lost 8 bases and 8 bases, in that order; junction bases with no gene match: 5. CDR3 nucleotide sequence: TGTGCCACCATGGATAGCGGGAGGTATGAGCAGTTCTTC. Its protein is CATMDSGRYEQFF.

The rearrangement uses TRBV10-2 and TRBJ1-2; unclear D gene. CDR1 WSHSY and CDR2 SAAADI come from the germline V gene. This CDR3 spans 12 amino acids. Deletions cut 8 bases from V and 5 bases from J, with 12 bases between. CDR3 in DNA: TGCGCCAGCCGTGGGTCCGAATATGGCTACACCTTC. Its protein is CASRGSEYGYTF.

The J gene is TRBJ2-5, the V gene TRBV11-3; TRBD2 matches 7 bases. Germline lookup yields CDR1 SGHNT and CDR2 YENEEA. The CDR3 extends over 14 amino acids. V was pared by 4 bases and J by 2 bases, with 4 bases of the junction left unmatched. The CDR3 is CASSSWGGQETQYF. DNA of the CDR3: TGTGCCAGCAGCTCTTGGGGGGGGCAAGAGACCCAGTACTTC.

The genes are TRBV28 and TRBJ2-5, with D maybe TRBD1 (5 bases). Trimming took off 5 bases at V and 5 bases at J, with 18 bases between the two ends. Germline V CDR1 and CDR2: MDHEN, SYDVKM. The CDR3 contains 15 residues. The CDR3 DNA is TGTGCCAGCAGTCTCTCAGGGTCCGCGGCGGAGACCCAGTACTTC. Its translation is CASSLSGSAAETQYF.

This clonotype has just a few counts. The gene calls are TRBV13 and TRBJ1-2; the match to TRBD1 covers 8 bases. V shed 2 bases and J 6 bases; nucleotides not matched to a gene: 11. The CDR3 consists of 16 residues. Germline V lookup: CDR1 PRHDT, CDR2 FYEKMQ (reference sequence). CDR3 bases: TGTGCCAGCAGCTTATCCCCTTCGGCAGGGGGCAATGGCTACACCTTC. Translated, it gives CASSLSPSAGGNGYTF.

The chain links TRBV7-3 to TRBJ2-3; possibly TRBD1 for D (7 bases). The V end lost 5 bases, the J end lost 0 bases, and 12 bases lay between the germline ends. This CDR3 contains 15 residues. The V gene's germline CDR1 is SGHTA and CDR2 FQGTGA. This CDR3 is CASSQGEASTDTQYF. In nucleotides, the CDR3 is TGTGCCAGCAGCCAGGGGGAGGCCAGCACAGATACGCAGTATTTT. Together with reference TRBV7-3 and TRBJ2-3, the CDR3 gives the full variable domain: GAGVSQTPSNKVTEKGKYVELRCDPISGHTALYWYRQSLGQGPEFLIYFQGTGAADDSGLPNDRFFAVRPEGSVSTLKIQRTERGDSAVYLCASSQGEASTDTQYFGPGTRLTVL.

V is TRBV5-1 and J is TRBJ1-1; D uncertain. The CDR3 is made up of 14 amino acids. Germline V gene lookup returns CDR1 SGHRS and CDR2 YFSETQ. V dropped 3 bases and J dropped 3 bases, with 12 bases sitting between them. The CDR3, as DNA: TGCGCCAGCAGCTACGATAGGGTGGACACTGAAGCTTTCTTT. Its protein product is CASSYDRVDTEAFF.

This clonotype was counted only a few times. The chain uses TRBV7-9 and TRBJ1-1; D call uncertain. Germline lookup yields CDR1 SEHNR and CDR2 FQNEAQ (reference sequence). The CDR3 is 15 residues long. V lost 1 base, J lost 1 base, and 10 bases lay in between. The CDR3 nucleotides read TGTGCCAGCAGCTTAGTAAAGTCGGGGAACACTGAAGCTTTCTTT. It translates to CASSLVKSGNTEAFF.

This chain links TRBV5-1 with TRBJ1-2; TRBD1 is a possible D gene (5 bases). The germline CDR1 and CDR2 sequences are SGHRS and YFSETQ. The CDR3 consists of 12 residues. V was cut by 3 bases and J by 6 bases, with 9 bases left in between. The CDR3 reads CASSYQGDGYTF. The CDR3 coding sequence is TGCGCCAGCAGCTATCAAGGGGATGGCTACACCTTC.

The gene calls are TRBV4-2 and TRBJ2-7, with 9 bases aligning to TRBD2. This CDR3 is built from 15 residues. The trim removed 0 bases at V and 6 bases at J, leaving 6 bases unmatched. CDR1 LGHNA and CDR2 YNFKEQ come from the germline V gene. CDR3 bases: TGTGCCAGCAGCCAAGATGCGGGAGGGCCCTTCGAGCAGTACTTC. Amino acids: CASSQDAGGPFEQYF.

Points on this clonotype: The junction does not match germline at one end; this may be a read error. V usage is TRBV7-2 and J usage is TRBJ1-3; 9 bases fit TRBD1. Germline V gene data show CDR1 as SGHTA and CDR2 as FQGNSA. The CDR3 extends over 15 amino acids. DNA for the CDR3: TGTGCCAGCAGCCTGTCGCCCGACAGGGGGGGGTTCATGGATTTT. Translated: CASSLSPDRGGFMDF.